This T cell receptor beta chain appears in the sequencing data of a study of cytomegalovirus exposure and HLA in healthy donors. Study in general: In a previous analysis, about 100 million unique TCR beta sequences were found from some 200 million T cells. Overall study findings and caveats: Presence/absence analyses took donor sequencing depth as roughly uniform. It is likely that the observed cluster of highly shared sequence variants was a sequencing artifact. Analyzed later, most CMV-associated TCR beta chains appeared HLA-restricted.

Comment on this clone: Antigen specificity is unknown. The junction shows a germline mismatch at one end, possibly a read error.

Primers for the PCR totalled 60 Vbeta and 13 Jbeta. Generated by immunoSEQ multiplex PCR, the TCRdb table keeps only in-frame clones and is missing some. In total, the table holds 30,000 to 40,000 clones. This TCR was sampled from a man aged 40-49 years in good health and CMV-seropositive. The source material was PBMCs.

In DNA, the CDR3 is TGTGCTAGCAGCTTTGCGGGCGGGAGTCAAGCAGAGACCCAGTACTTC. Translated, it gives CASSFAGGSQAETQYF. V gene TRBV7-7 combines with J gene TRBJ2-5; 7 bases are shared with TRBD2. Germline-derived CDR1 and CDR2 are SSHAT and FNYEAQ (reference sequence). The CDR3 length is 16 residues.